Shown below are 27 T cell receptor beta chains from a single sample sequenced in a study of shared clonotypes between healthy human individuals. Sequencing was performed with immunoSEQ multiplex PCR; in TCRdb, only in-frame clones are kept and a portion is missing. The table lists more than 550,000 clones, roughly 72% of them singletons. The specimen was memory CD4+ T cells sorted from blood. The sample's subset: CD45RA-negative fraction. These receptors were obtained from a woman in her 30s in good health.

This clone has more than one count but fewer than ten. V and J are TRBV28 and TRBJ2-7; a possible D gene is TRBD1 (6 bases). The CDR3 extends over 15 amino acids. Looked up from germline, CDR1 is MDHEN and CDR2 is SYDVKM. Trimming removed 4 bases at V and 7 bases at J, with 20 bases between. The CDR3: CASSSSTDRLGEQYF. The CDR3 DNA is TGTGCCAGCAGTTCCTCCACCGACAGGTTGGGAGAGCAGTACTTC.

The chain has TRBV7-8 and TRBJ2-7, with 7 bases that match TRBD1. CDR3 length equals 14 residues. Germline V gene lookup returns CDR1 SGHVS and CDR2 FQNEAQ. Germline trimming cut 3 bases from V and 3 bases from J; bases unmatched to any gene: 5. The CDR3 is CASSLLGQVYEQYF. CDR3 DNA sequence: TGTGCCAGCAGCTTGCTTGGACAGGTCTACGAGCAGTACTTC.

This clone was observed a few times. V is TRBV19 and J is TRBJ1-2; TRBD1 agrees at 9 bases. The V and J ends lost 0 bases and 4 bases, in that order; junction bases with no gene match: 6. Germline CDR1 and CDR2: LNHDA and SQIVND (reference sequence). This CDR3 has 16 amino acids. CDR3 nucleotides: TGTGCCAGTAGTATAGATCACGGGACAGGGACCTATGGCTACACCTTC. Translated, it gives CASSIDHGTGTYGYTF.

The chain uses TRBV7-9 and TRBJ1-1; 7 bases align to TRBD1. Losses at the gene ends were 5 bases for V and 3 bases for J; bases not matched to a gene: 6. The CDR3 covers 14 residues. Germline-derived CDR1 and CDR2 are SEHNR and FQNEAQ (reference sequence). In DNA, the CDR3 is TGTGCCAGCAGCCGGCCACAGGGGCACACTGAAGCTTTCTTT. Translating it yields CASSRPQGHTEAFF. Full variable domain (remainder filled in from reference TRBV7-9 and TRBJ1-1): DTGVSQNPRHKITKRGQNVTFRCDPISEHNRLYWYRQTLGQGPEFLTYFQNEAQLEKSRLLSDRFSAERPKGSFSTLEIQRTEQGDSAMYLCASSRPQGHTEAFFGQGTRLTVV.

The chain has TRBV27 and TRBJ1-1; 8 bases fit TRBD1. Per the germline V gene, CDR1 is MNHEY and CDR2 is SMNVEV (reference sequence). There are 14 residues in the CDR3. V shed 3 bases, J shed 4 bases, and the junction held 4 bases outside the gene matches. The CDR3 here is CASSLRTGSTEAFF. CDR3 nucleotides: TGTGCCAGCAGTTTGCGGACAGGGTCCACTGAAGCTTTCTTT.

V gene TRBV5-4 combines with J gene TRBJ2-7; a possible D gene is TRBD2 (5 bases). The CDR3 has 16 amino acids. The V end was cut by 5 bases, the J end by 0 bases, with 18 bases between. Per the germline V gene, CDR1 is SGHNT and CDR2 is YYREEE (reference sequence). The CDR3 region has the DNA TGTGCCAGCAGTAACCTAGGATCCGGGGTCTCCTACGAGCAGTACTTC. Translation: CASSNLGSGVSYEQYF.

This clone came up many times. Additional DNA sequences in this sample encode the identical CDR3. The chain employs TRBV30 and TRBJ1-4; unclear D gene. CDR1 GTSNPN and CDR2 SVGIG come from the germline V gene (reference sequence). The V gene lost 0 bases and the J gene lost 5 bases, with 4 bases spanning the gap. This CDR3 is built from 12 residues. CDR3 region: CAWSVTNEKLFF. CDR3 nucleotide sequence: TGTGCCTGGAGTGTCACGAATGAAAAACTGTTTTTT.

The rearrangement uses TRBV13 and TRBJ2-2; D may be TRBD2 (6 bases). Deletions cut 2 bases from V and 7 bases from J, with 17 bases between. The germline V gene encodes CDR1 PRHDT and CDR2 FYEKMQ (reference sequence). The CDR3 has 16 amino acids. The CDR3 DNA is TGTGCCAGCAGCTTACATGGCGGGACGTTGAACGGGGAGCTGTTTTTT. It encodes CASSLHGGTLNGELFF.

The V and J genes are TRBV7-8 and TRBJ2-7, with 12 bases fitting TRBD2. Germline CDR1 and CDR2: SGHVS and FQNEAQ. With 4 bases clipped from V and 6 bases from J, the junction kept 13 bases outside the gene matches. The CDR3 is 17 residues long. The CDR3 nucleotides are TGTGCCAGCAGCTCCCGCCTAGCGGGAGGGCATGCGGTCGAGCAGTACTTC. Residues: CASSSRLAGGHAVEQYF.

With regard to this clone: Other DNA sequences in this specimen translate into the identical CDR3. V gene TRBV30 combines with J gene TRBJ1-4; D uncertain. The ends were cut back, 3 bases at V and 0 bases at J, with 5 bases in the middle. Germline lookup yields CDR1 GTSNPN and CDR2 SVGIG (reference sequence). The CDR3 is made up of 13 amino acids. The CDR3 reads CAWRGTTNEKLFF. The DNA of the CDR3 is TGTGCCTGGAGGGGCACAACTAATGAAAAACTGTTTTTT. The full variable domain, its missing parts supplied by reference TRBV30 and TRBJ1-4, is SQTIHQWPATLVQPVGSPLSLECTVEGTSNPNLYWYRQAAGRGLQLLFYSVGIGQISSEVPQNLSASRPQDRQFILSSKKLLLSDSGFYLCAWRGTTNEKLFFGSGTQLSVL.

This clone was seen a few times. V gene TRBV19 combines with J gene TRBJ2-1, with TRBD2 as a possible D gene (6 bases). Trimming removed 5 bases from V and 1 base from J, with 27 bases in between. Germline CDR1 reads LNHDA; CDR2 reads SQIVND (reference sequence). The CDR3 contains 20 residues. The CDR3 sequence is CASSPNGMASAEGSYNEQFF. The CDR3, as DNA: TGTGCCAGTAGTCCCAATGGTATGGCTAGCGCTGAAGGGTCCTACAATGAGCAGTTCTTC.

The V gene is TRBV29-1, the J gene TRBJ1-5; D is perhaps TRBD1 (6 bases). The CDR3 loop spans 13 amino acids. V was trimmed by 3 bases and J by 7 bases, leaving 13 bases between them. Germline V gene data show CDR1 as SQVTM and CDR2 as ANQGSEA. The CDR3 loop is CSVDSGGGQPQHF. CDR3 bases: TGCAGCGTTGATTCGGGGGGCGGCCAGCCCCAGCATTTT.

This clone has just a few counts. This sequence joins TRBV15 and TRBJ2-6, with a weak D call TRBD1 (6 bases). CDR1 LNHNV and CDR2 YYDKDF come from the germline V gene (reference sequence). V lost 3 bases, J lost 4 bases, and 13 bases lay in between. This CDR3 has 16 amino acids. For the CDR3, the DNA is TGTGCCACCAGCAGCGCTACAGGGACCGGGGCCAACGTCCTGACTTTC. It specifies CATSSATGTGANVLTF.

This chain links TRBV27 with TRBJ2-7, with a possible D match to TRBD2 (6 bases). The CDR3 covers 16 residues. Germline-derived CDR1 and CDR2 are MNHEY and SMNVEV (reference sequence). Trimming shortened V by 2 bases and J by 4 bases, and 18 bases separated the two germline ends. The CDR3 DNA reads as TGTGCCAGCAGTTTAGGCCTTAGCGGACGACGGTACGAGCAGTACTTC. Amino acid sequence: CASSLGLSGRRYEQYF.

Many counts were recorded for this clone. The chain has TRBV19 and TRBJ2-1, with 7 nucleotides matching TRBD2. The junction had 9 bases not matched to a gene; V was cut back by 6 bases and J by 4 bases. The CDR3 sequence is 15 residues long. CDR1 is LNHDA and CDR2 is SQIVND in the germline V gene (reference sequence). The CDR3 DNA reads as TGTGCCAGTAGCCTAGCGGAGGGAGCGTACAATGAGCAGTTCTTC. Translating gives CASSLAEGAYNEQFF.

This rearrangement joins TRBV5-8 to TRBJ2-1; TRBD1 agrees at 8 bases. The length of the CDR3 is 15 residues. V lost 2 bases, J lost 4 bases, and 5 bases stayed unmatched. The germline gives CDR1 SGHTS, CDR2 YDEGEE. The CDR3 sequence is CASSFDRGEYNEQFF. The CDR3 nucleotides are TGTGCCAGCAGCTTCGACAGGGGAGAGTACAATGAGCAGTTCTTC.

V usage is TRBV2 and J usage is TRBJ2-4; the D gene could be TRBD1 or TRBD2 (5 bases each). Germline CDR1 SNHLY, CDR2 FYNNEI. CDR3 length: 16 residues. Trimming stripped 5 bases from V and 6 bases from J, with 20 bases between. The CDR3 nucleotides read TGTGCCAGCAGTTATACCGGGGAACCCCAGGGAAACATTCAGTACTTC. Translation gives CASSYTGEPQGNIQYF.

About this clone itself: The sample contains more than one DNA sequence encoding this CDR3. V and J are TRBV28 and TRBJ1-5; no reliable D call. Per germline, CDR1 MDHEN and CDR2 SYDVKM. The CDR3 consists of 15 residues. V was pared by 2 bases and J by 0 bases, with 8 bases between. The CDR3 DNA reads as TGTGCCAGCAGTTTACCGGGAAGTAGCAATCAGCCCCAGCATTTT. Translation: CASSLPGSSNQPQHF.

This chain joins TRBV19 and TRBJ2-1; TRBD2 matches at 9 bases. Germline CDR1 reads LNHDA; CDR2 reads SQIVND (reference sequence). The V segment lost 6 bases and the J segment 8 bases; nucleotides outside the gene matches: 23. CDR3 length: 19 amino acids. CDR3 in amino acids: CASRTKGPSASGNGDEQFF. CDR3 bases: TGTGCCAGTAGAACTAAAGGCCCTTCGGCTAGCGGGAACGGGGATGAGCAGTTCTTC.

The genes are TRBV6-4 and TRBJ2-1; the match to TRBD2 covers 9 bases. The CDR3 extends over 17 amino acids. From germline, CDR1 is MRHNA and CDR2 SNTAGT. J lost 2 bases, V lost 8 bases, and 13 bases had no gene match. CDR3: CASGGLAGKQTYNEQFF. CDR3 nucleotides: TGTGCCAGCGGCGGTCTAGCGGGAAAACAGACCTACAATGAGCAGTTCTTC.

This rearrangement joins TRBV7-3 to TRBJ2-3, with 7 nucleotides matching TRBD1. The CDR3 runs 15 residues. Germline CDR1 and CDR2: SGHTA and FQGTGA. With V trimmed by 4 bases and J by 3 bases, 7 bases remained unmatched. DNA for the CDR3: TGTGCCAGCAGCTCCTACAGGGGTGGAACAGATACGCAGTATTTT. It translates to CASSSYRGGTDTQYF.

The chain has TRBV12-2 and TRBJ2-4. TRBV12-2 is given as a pseudogene. This CDR3 spans 19 amino acids. The CDR3 protein is CASRLTSGNELVGKNIQYF. Here the CDR3 DNA reads TGTGCAAGTCGCTTAACATCAGGGAATGAACTAGTTGGCAAAAACATTCAGTACTTC.

In its sample, this clone was seen many times. The chain employs TRBV6-5 and TRBJ2-7; no definite D call. V lost 2 bases and J 0 bases, leaving 11 bases between the germline ends. CDR1 MNHEY and CDR2 SVGAGI come from the germline V gene. The CDR3 has 15 residues. The CDR3 DNA reads TGTGCCAGCAGTTACCGGCAGGTCTCCTCCTACGAGCAGTACTTC. This sequence encodes CASSYRQVSSYEQYF.

This chain connects TRBV27 to TRBJ2-2; tentatively, D is TRBD2 (6 bases). Germline lookup yields CDR1 MNHEY and CDR2 SMNVEV (reference sequence). The length of the CDR3 is 16 residues. V gave up 6 bases and J gave up 4 bases, with 18 bases separating them. CDR3 DNA sequence: TGTGCCAGCAGCCAATATGGGGACTTGACCACCGGGGAGCTGTTTTTT. The encoded protein is CASSQYGDLTTGELFF.

The chain recombines TRBV27 with TRBJ2-7; D is unclear. Trimming removed 4 bases from V and 3 bases from J, with 16 bases in between. The CDR3 is 15 amino acids. Germline lookup yields CDR1 MNHEY and CDR2 SMNVEV (reference sequence). CDR3 bases: TGTGCCAGCAGTTACCTCCCCGTCTATTACTACGAGCAGTACTTC. Its protein is CASSYLPVYYYEQYF.

This clone came up a few times. The chain is built from TRBV19 and TRBJ1-2; weak D call: TRBD1 (5 bases). CDR3 length equals 15 residues. CDR1 is LNHDA, CDR2 SQIVND, per germline (reference sequence). V gave up 6 bases and J gave up 0 bases, with 14 bases separating them. The DNA for the CDR3 is TGTGCCAGTAGGGGGACCGCCGAAGCTAACTATGGCTACACCTTC. Its protein product is CASRGTAEANYGYTF.

This sequence joins TRBV7-9 and TRBJ2-2; 7 positions match TRBD1. The CDR3 has 15 amino acids. Germline loops: CDR1 SEHNR, CDR2 FQNEAQ (reference sequence). Trimming removed 2 bases from V and 5 bases from J; junction bases left unmatched: 5. CDR3: CASSLQGGPTGELFF. In nucleotides, the CDR3 is TGTGCCAGCAGCTTACAAGGGGGCCCTACCGGGGAGCTGTTTTTT. Drawing the rest from reference TRBV7-9 and TRBJ2-2, the complete variable domain is DTGVSQNPRHKITKRGQNVTFRCDPISEHNRLYWYRQTLGQGPEFLTYFQNEAQLEKSRLLSDRFSAERPKGSFSTLEIQRTEQGDSAMYLCASSLQGGPTGELFFGEGSRLTVL.